The next 8 T cell receptor beta chains were all read from a single sample in a study of OX40 agonist ivuxolimab in advanced cancers. Libraries were prepared by immunoSEQ multiplex PCR; TCRdb keeps only in-frame clonotypes and omits some of them. The profile shows around 70,000 clones, 75% to 90% of them singletons. The specimen was CD4+ or CD8+ T cells sorted from blood, collected in a trial of the OX40 agonist ivuxolimab. The origin of the receptors is an adult with an advanced solid tumor such as melanoma, head and neck, liver or kidney cancer.

For this clone: The same CDR3 arises from other DNA sequences in this sample as well. The chain has TRBV30 and TRBJ1-5; D is uncertain. The CDR3 has 14 amino acids. Trimming left V 3 bases short and J 1 base short, with 10 bases between. From germline, CDR1 is GTSNPN and CDR2 SVGIG (reference sequence). In nucleotides, the CDR3 is TGTGCCTGGAGCGCCGACAACAGCAATCAGCCCCAGCATTTT. It translates to CAWSADNSNQPQHF.

This chain joins TRBV19 and TRBJ2-5; D call uncertain. The closer fit of TRBJ2-7 to the DNA end suggests the J call may be wrong. The germline CDR1 and CDR2 sequences are LNHDA and SQIVND (reference sequence). The CDR3 runs 14 residues. CDR3 residues: CASSMLGQNYEQYF. DNA for the CDR3: TGTGCCAGTAGTATGTTAGGGCAGAACTACGAGCAGTACTTC.

The chain has TRBV7-9 and TRBJ1-2; TRBD1 might be the D (5 bases). V lost 5 bases and J lost 0, with 13 bases in between. CDR3 length: 15 amino acids. Germline CDR1 reads SEHNR; CDR2 reads FQNEAQ (reference sequence). CDR3 nucleotide sequence: TGTGCCAGCAGCCAACCCGGGACTTCTAACTATGGCTACACCTTC. Translation gives CASSQPGTSNYGYTF.

The chain is built from TRBV7-3 and TRBJ1-5, with no clear D. V lost 5 bases, J lost 4 bases, and 9 bases lay in between. The CDR3 extends over 13 amino acids. Germline V CDR1 and CDR2: SGHTA, FQGTGA. The CDR3 is CASSLGANQPQHF. DNA for the CDR3: TGTGCCAGCAGCCTCGGAGCGAATCAGCCCCAGCATTTT.

The gene calls are TRBV6-5 and TRBJ2-7, with D perhaps TRBD2 (5 bases). CDR1 MNHEY and CDR2 SVGAGI come from the germline V gene. Trimming left V 2 bases short and J 5 bases short, with 10 bases between. This CDR3 comprises 13 residues. CDR3 nucleotide sequence: TGTGCCAGCAGTTACCCGGGGTTGGACGAGCAGTACTTC. Translating it yields CASSYPGLDEQYF.

The V and J genes are TRBV9 and TRBJ2-2; a possible D gene is TRBD1 (5 bases). CDR1 is SGDLS, CDR2 YYNGEE, per germline. V was clipped by 4 bases and J by 7 bases, with 8 bases between them. CDR3 length equals 12 residues. In DNA form, the CDR3 reads TGTGCCAGCAGCCCCCAGGGCGGGGAGCTGTTTTTT. It encodes CASSPQGGELFF.

This rearrangement joins TRBV6-5 to TRBJ1-2, with a tentative D call TRBD1 (5 bases). Trimming took 7 bases from V and 2 from J, leaving 11 bases between them. Per the germline V gene, CDR1 is MNHEY and CDR2 is SVGAGI. The CDR3 spans 13 residues. The chain's CDR3 is CASKPGHNYGYTF. CDR3 DNA sequence: TGTGCCAGCAAACCTGGACACAACTATGGCTACACCTTC.

This sequence joins TRBV7-8 and TRBJ1-2; possible D gene TRBD1, 5 bases. The V end lost 1 base, the J end lost 8 bases, and 14 bases lay between the germline ends. The CDR3 length is 14 residues. Germline V gene data show CDR1 as SGHVS and CDR2 as FQNEAQ. CDR3 sequence reads: CASSLGGPGRGYTF. CDR3 in DNA: TGTGCCAGCAGCTTAGGGGGCCCAGGGAGGGGCTACACCTTC.